This record concerns one T cell receptor (beta chain) sequence. Alongside a J-beta primer mix, a sample-barcoded 5' primer served in a second PCR lasting roughly 6 to 12 cycles. One entry per CDR3 protein results from TCRdb running MiXCR on the 5' RACE reads. The data hold some 640,000 distinct CDR3 sequences, with around 49% observed a single time. This sample stems from a study of blood T cells in healthy people across ages. Donors were healthy Caucasian individuals from Russia aged roughly 6 to 95. The specimen sequenced was blood. This receptor was obtained from a woman aged 60 to 75 in good health.

CDR3 sequence reads: CSVQEGGSEAFF. In nucleotides, the CDR3 is TGCAGCGTTCAGGAAGGGGGATCTGAAGCTTTCTTT. The V gene is TRBV29-1, the J gene TRBJ1-1; D may be TRBD1 (6 bases). The V and J ends lost 5 bases and 6 bases respectively, with 13 bases between them. Germline CDR1 is SQVTM and CDR2 is ANQGSEA. CDR3 length: 12 amino acids.